This T cell receptor (beta chain) was documented in a study of T cell responses to AZD1222 COVID-19 vaccine. Clones were sequenced by immunoSEQ multiplex PCR, and TCRdb holds only the in-frame ones, with some missing. The repertoire holds about 200,000 clones, with 80% to 95% as singletons. Germline-derived CDR1 and CDR2 are LNHDA and SQIVND (reference sequence). Trimming shortened V by 6 bases and J by 2 bases, and 17 bases separated the two germline ends. The CDR3 sequence is 15 residues long. V is TRBV19 and J is TRBJ2-7; a possible D gene is TRBD1 (5 bases). This clonotype was sampled from an adult who received the AZD1222 COVID-19 vaccine. Sequences were derived from peripheral blood, sampled 28 days after the second AZD1222 dose. CDR3 bases: TGTGCCAGTAGAGCCTATGTGCAGGGTCCCTACGAGCAGTACTTC. Amino acid sequence: CASRAYVQGPYEQYF. Full variable domain (rest looked up from reference TRBV19 and TRBJ2-7): DGGITQSPKYLFRKEGQNVTLSCEQNLNHDAMYWYRQDPGQGLRLIYYSQIVNDFQKGDIAEGYSVSREKKESFPLTVTSAQKNPTAFYLCASRAYVQGPYEQYFGPGTRLTVT.